Below are 29 T cell receptor beta chains sequenced from a single sample in a study of identical twins. TCRdb ran MiXCR on the 5' RACE reads and lists one entry per CDR3 protein. The sample yields 200,000 to 250,000 distinct CDR3 sequences, roughly 13% seen once. The sample was also reused in another study, on yellow fever vaccine responses in identical twins.

The sequenced material came from memory (CD45RO+) T cells sorted from blood. The receptors were gathered from a woman under 30 in good health.

About this clonotype: A much larger clone differs by one base, so this may be a read error. The chain links TRBV29-1 to TRBJ2-7, with unresolved D. Germline loops: CDR1 SQVTM, CDR2 ANQGSEA. This CDR3 region has 12 residues. The CDR3 DNA is TGCAGCGGTTCGGGCTTTGGTAACGAGCTGTACTTC. Its translation is CSGSGFGNELYF.

This clonotype was observed at least ten times. The gene calls are TRBV10-3 and TRBJ1-1; D is unresolved. The V end lost 4 bases, the J end lost 4 bases, and 7 bases lay between the germline ends. This CDR3 comprises 12 residues. Germline CDR1 and CDR2: ENHRY and SYGVKD. CDR3 sequence reads: CAISVSGTEAFF. CDR3 in DNA: TGTGCCATCAGTGTTTCGGGCACTGAAGCTTTCTTT.

This clonotype was seen a few times. The CDR3 nucleotides are TGTGCCAGCAGGACCCTTAGCGAGACCCAGTACTTC. Translated: CASRTLSETQYF. The chain employs TRBV28 and TRBJ2-5, with D uncertain. Trimming took 6 bases from V and 5 from J, leaving 10 bases between them. CDR3 length: 12 residues. CDR1 and CDR2 from the germline V gene are MDHEN and SYDVKM.

The chain uses TRBV7-2 and TRBJ2-2; 8 bases are shared with TRBD2. Germline V gene sequence: CDR1 SGHTA, CDR2 FQGNSA. The V gene end was trimmed by 3 bases and the J gene end by 7 bases; junction bases not matched to a gene: 7. The CDR3 sequence is 15 residues long. CDR3 sequence (DNA): TGTGCCAGCAGCTTTAGTGCTAGCGGGTACGGGGAGCTGTTTTTT. This sequence encodes CASSFSASGYGELFF.

This clonotype was detected ten times or more. J is TRBJ2-1 and V is TRBV7-2, with 16 bases lining up with TRBD2. Germline V gives CDR1 SGHTA, CDR2 FQGNSA. This CDR3 region has 15 residues. The ends lost 4 bases at V and 8 bases at J; junction bases unmatched: 2. CDR3 loop: CASSWGLAGGDEQFF. For the CDR3, the DNA is TGTGCCAGCAGCTGGGGACTAGCGGGGGGGGATGAGCAGTTCTTC.

This clonotype was seen a handful of times. The rearrangement joins TRBV5-1 to TRBJ2-7; D may be TRBD2 (5 bases). This CDR3 region has 13 residues. Germline-derived CDR1 and CDR2 are SGHRS and YFSETQ. V was trimmed by 7 bases and J by 1 base, leaving 12 bases between them. The CDR3 DNA reads as TGCGCCAGCGCGGTGGGAGAATCCTACGAGCAGTACTTC. Amino acids: CASAVGESYEQYF.

The J gene is TRBJ2-2, the V gene TRBV7-2, with 10 bases that match TRBD2. CDR1 is SGHTA, CDR2 FQGNSA, per germline. The CDR3 covers 15 residues. Germline trimming cut 4 bases from V and 5 bases from J; bases unmatched to any gene: 4. CDR3 DNA sequence: TGTGCCAGCAGCTCTAAGCGGGGGGGGACCGGGGAGCTGTTTTTT. It specifies CASSSKRGGTGELFF.

This clonotype was found many times. This chain links TRBV20-1 with TRBJ1-4, with D uncertain. Germline CDR1 and CDR2: DFQATT and SNEGSKA (reference sequence). The CDR3 length is 14 residues. V shed 0 bases and J shed 5 bases, with 10 bases lying between them. This chain's CDR3 is CSAREWRENEKLFF. The CDR3 bases are TGCAGTGCTAGAGAGTGGAGGGAGAATGAAAAACTGTTTTTT.

This clonotype appeared many times. The V call is TRBV12-3 or TRBV12-4, the J call TRBJ2-1; 8 bases line up with TRBD1. V dropped 8 bases and J dropped 8; count of bases not matched to a gene: 8. This CDR3 spans 13 amino acids. The CDR3 region has the DNA TGTGCCAGCGGGAGGCAGGGGGCAGATGAGCAGTTCTTC. It encodes CASGRQGADEQFF.

This clonotype has only a few counts. The gene calls are TRBV5-6 and TRBJ1-1; D gene uncertain. The germline CDR1 and CDR2 sequences are SGHDT and YYEEEE. The V gene lost 3 bases and the J gene lost 4 bases, with 7 bases spanning the gap. The CDR3 has 12 residues. The CDR3 nucleotides read TGTGCCAGCAGCTATCGGTTCACTGAAGCTTTCTTT. Protein: CASSYRFTEAFF.

This chain links TRBV4-3 with TRBJ2-7; a possible D gene is TRBD1 (5 bases). The length of the CDR3 is 15 residues. Germline-derived CDR1 and CDR2 are LGHNA and YSLEER. V lost 0 bases and J lost 2, with 11 bases in between. CDR3 DNA sequence: TGCGCCAGCAGCCAAGACACAGGCTACACCTACGAGCAGTACTTC. Translated, it gives CASSQDTGYTYEQYF.

The V gene is TRBV15, the J gene TRBJ2-3; possible D gene TRBD2, 5 bases. The CDR3 is 18 amino acids. Germline V lookup: CDR1 LNHNV, CDR2 YYDKDF (reference sequence). V was cut by 0 bases and J by 0 bases, with 16 bases left in between. The CDR3 nucleotides read TGTGCCACCAGCAGAGATCTTTTTGAGGGATTTAGCACAGATACGCAGTATTTT. Its protein product is CATSRDLFEGFSTDTQYF.

The chain uses TRBV12-3 or TRBV12-4 and TRBJ2-7; no reliable D call. The CDR3 contains 11 residues. Trimming took 3 bases from V and 5 from J, leaving 5 bases between them. The CDR3 DNA is TGTGCCAGCAGTTTCAAAAACGAGCAGTACTTC. Translating gives CASSFKNEQYF.

The rearrangement links TRBV12-3 or TRBV12-4 to TRBJ2-5; D ambiguous. V was shortened by 1 base and J by 9 bases, with 6 bases between the two germline ends. The CDR3 runs to 11 residues. CDR3 DNA sequence: TGTGCCAGCAGTTTAGATAAAGCCCAGTACTTC. It is translated as CASSLDKAQYF.

The sample holds a few counts of this clonotype. The chain has TRBV5-1 and TRBJ2-2; D is tentatively TRBD1 or TRBD2 (6 bases each). V lost 4 bases, J lost 1 base, and 17 bases lay in between. This CDR3 is 17 amino acids long. Germline CDR1 reads SGHRS; CDR2 reads YFSETQ. CDR3: CASSLRPGGQNTGELFF. CDR3 nucleotide sequence: TGCGCCAGCAGCCTGAGACCCGGGGGCCAGAACACCGGGGAGCTGTTTTTT.

The V call is TRBV4-3, the J call TRBJ2-3; 9 bases fit TRBD2. The CDR3 totals 18 residues. CDR1 and CDR2 from the germline V gene are LGHNA and YSLEER. Unmatched junction bases numbered 8, after V lost 0 bases and J lost 1 base. CDR3 loop: CASSQDRLAGSGTDTQYF. CDR3 in DNA: TGCGCCAGCAGCCAAGATAGGCTAGCGGGATCGGGCACAGATACGCAGTATTTT.

This clonotype was detected a few times. The chain is built from TRBV28 and TRBJ2-6; unclear D gene. The CDR3 runs to 18 residues. V lost 3 bases and J lost 0, with 15 bases in between. CDR1 is MDHEN, CDR2 SYDVKM, per germline. This CDR3 reads CASSFFMAGISGANVLTF. The CDR3 DNA follows: TGTGCCAGCAGTTTCTTCATGGCAGGAATCTCTGGGGCCAACGTCCTGACTTTC.

CDR3 residues: CASSFGPSEQYF. The CDR3 DNA reads as TGTGCCAGCAGTTTCGGGCCTAGCGAGCAGTACTTC. The chain joins TRBV12-3 or TRBV12-4 to TRBJ2-7; unclear D gene. The V end lost 3 bases, the J end lost 6 bases, and 9 bases lay between the germline ends. The CDR3 loop spans 12 amino acids.

In its sample, this clonotype was seen a few times. V and J are TRBV28 and TRBJ2-1; 13 bases map to TRBD2. Germline V lookup: CDR1 MDHEN, CDR2 SYDVKM. Trimming removed 1 base from V and 7 bases from J; junction bases left unmatched: 4. This CDR3 spans 16 amino acids. The CDR3 nucleotides are TGTGCCAGCAGTTTATCGGGACTAGCGGGAAAAAATGAGCAGTTCTTC. This translates into CASSLSGLAGKNEQFF.

This clonotype has at least ten counts. V and J are TRBV7-8 and TRBJ1-1; TRBD1 aligns across 7 bases. Trimming at V came to 4 bases and at J to 1 base, leaving 9 bases not matched to a gene. The CDR3 has 16 amino acids. CDR1 is SGHVS, CDR2 FQNEAQ, per germline. CDR3 sequence: CASSSAERTGNTEAFF. CDR3 coding DNA: TGTGCCAGCAGCTCCGCAGAAAGGACAGGGAACACTGAAGCTTTCTTT.

In regard to this clonotype: An end of the junction differs from the germline gene, which may be a read error. The chain combines TRBV5-1 with TRBJ2-2, with 7 positions matching TRBD1. Germline-derived CDR1 and CDR2 are SGHRS and YFSETQ. The CDR3 contains 16 residues. The CDR3 reads CASCLLTGVNTGELFF. The CDR3, as DNA: TGCGCCAGCTGCTTGCTAACAGGGGTGAACACCGGGGAGCTGTTTTTT.

The V call is TRBV7-2, the J call TRBJ2-3; TRBD2 matches 8 bases. Germline V gene lookup returns CDR1 SGHTA and CDR2 FQGNSA. Trimming took 6 bases from V and 4 from J; bases not matched to a gene: 6. The CDR3 is 14 amino acids. CDR3 coding DNA: TGTGCCAGCAGGAGAAGCGGGGGTTCAGATACGCAGTATTTT. Its protein is CASRRSGGSDTQYF.

V usage is TRBV6-1 and J usage is TRBJ1-3; a possible D gene is TRBD1 (5 bases). V lost 7 bases, J lost 0 bases, and 10 bases lay in between. The length of the CDR3 is 14 residues. The germline V gene has CDR1 MNHNS and CDR2 SASEGT. The CDR3 reads CASMWDRSGNTIYF. The CDR3 bases are TGTGCCAGCATGTGGGACCGCTCTGGAAACACCATATATTTT.

V usage is TRBV11-1 and J usage is TRBJ2-6; maybe TRBD2 (6 bases). The ends were cut back, 0 bases at V and 0 bases at J, with 12 bases in the middle. CDR3 length equals 18 residues. The germline V gene has CDR1 SGHAT and CDR2 FQDESV (reference sequence). CDR3 residues: CASSLAGGHASGANVLTF. For the CDR3, the DNA is TGTGCCAGCAGCTTAGCGGGAGGCCACGCCTCTGGGGCCAACGTCCTGACTTTC.

The genes are TRBV5-6 and TRBJ2-5; 9 bases fit TRBD2. Germline values: CDR1 SGHDT, CDR2 YYEEEE. The CDR3 length is 15 residues. V lost 0 bases, J lost 3 bases, and 3 bases stayed unmatched. The CDR3 DNA reads as TGTGCCAGCAGCTTGGAGACTAGCGGCAAAGAGACCCAGTACTTC. Translated: CASSLETSGKETQYF.

This clonotype has a count of ten or more. V and J are TRBV6-4 and TRBJ2-3, with a possible D match to TRBD1 (6 bases). Trimming took off 4 bases at V and 2 bases at J, with 7 bases between the two ends. The CDR3 spans 13 residues. The germline V gene has CDR1 MRHNA and CDR2 SNTAGT. CDR3 coding DNA: TGTGCCAGCAGTGCAGGGGACACAGATACGCAGTATTTT. Amino acid sequence: CASSAGDTDTQYF.

As regards this clonotype: An end of the junction differs from the germline gene, which may be a read error. The J gene is TRBJ1-5, the V gene TRBV20-1; TRBD1 is a possible D gene (6 bases). The CDR3 contains 16 residues. Germline-derived CDR1 and CDR2 are DFQATT and SNEGSKA (reference sequence). The DNA for the CDR3 is TGCAGTGCCAGAGACGGACAGCCTCATAGCAATCAGCCCCAGCATTTT. Its translation is CSARDGQPHSNQPQHF.

This clonotype appeared many times. The chain combines TRBV12-3 or TRBV12-4 with TRBJ1-6, with 7 positions matching TRBD1. With 7 bases clipped from V and 10 bases from J, the junction kept 7 bases outside the gene matches. This CDR3 comprises 13 residues. The CDR3 reads CASMEGAGSPLHF. CDR3 bases: TGTGCCAGCATGGAGGGGGCGGGCTCACCCCTCCACTTT.

The sample holds a few counts of this clonotype. The gene calls are TRBV2 and TRBJ2-2; no definite D call. The V end was cut by 7 bases, the J end by 2 bases, with 11 bases between. The CDR3 loop spans 14 amino acids. The germline CDR1 and CDR2 sequences are SNHLY and FYNNEI. CDR3 sequence (DNA): TGTGCCAGCAACCCTAGGGTAAACACCGGGGAGCTGTTTTTT. Protein product: CASNPRVNTGELFF. The whole variable domain, remainder taken from reference TRBV2 and TRBJ2-2, is EPEVTQTPSHQVTQMGQEVILRCVPISNHLYFYWYRQILGQKVEFLVSFYNNEISEKSEIFDDQFSVERPDGSNFTLKIRSTKLEDSAMYFCASNPRVNTGELFFGEGSRLTVL.